The 9 T cell receptor beta chains given below trace back to one sample, sequenced in a study of CXCR3-negative and CXCR3-positive naive CD8 T cells. 5' RACE with UMI labels generated the TRB cDNA libraries. TCRdb reprocessed the 5' RACE reads and reports one entry per CDR3 protein, with no DNA. The sample features under 75,000 distinct CDR3 sequences, with more than 4% in its top ten. The material sequenced was naive CXCR3- CD8+ T cells from blood. The subset here: CD45RO-CCR7+CD27+CD95- naive CD8+ T cells lacking CXCR3 (TNR3-). The receptors come from a human donor in good health. Some clones in this sample may be carry-over from other donors' samples.

This chain uses TRBV7-2 with TRBJ1-2; the TCRdb D gene call, TRBD1, has no DNA to confirm it. This CDR3 comprises 13 residues. Germline V lookup: CDR1 SGHTA, CDR2 FQGNSA. Here the CDR3 reads CASRPQGANGYTF.

The chain uses TRBV29-1 and TRBJ2-4; TCRdb lists TRBD1, though no DNA is available to test this call. The CDR3 totals 14 residues. In germline, CDR1 is SQVTM, CDR2 ANQGSEA. CDR3 sequence reads: CSVEDRQGENIQYF.

V usage is TRBV20-1 and J usage is TRBJ2-7; TCRdb picks TRBD1, but there is no DNA to check that call. Germline-derived CDR1 and CDR2 are DFQATT and SNEGSKA (reference sequence). This CDR3 contains 13 residues. CDR3 sequence reads: CSARTPDSYEQYF.

The rearrangement uses TRBV27 and TRBJ2-1. The CDR3 covers 13 residues. Germline V gene sequence: CDR1 MNHEY, CDR2 SMNVEV (reference sequence). The CDR3 is CAIFDLIRNEQFF.

V gene TRBV29-1 combines with J gene TRBJ1-1; TCRdb's D gene call, TRBD1, goes unchecked for lack of DNA. Germline V gene lookup returns CDR1 SQVTM and CDR2 ANQGSEA. CDR3 size: 14 residues. This CDR3 is CSTGPGGRDTEAFF.

The chain is built from TRBV7-3 and TRBJ2-1; TCRdb's D gene call, TRBD2, goes unchecked for lack of DNA. The CDR3 is made up of 17 amino acids. Germline V gene sequence: CDR1 SGHTA, CDR2 FQGTGA. The chain's CDR3 is CASSSKVTRDLDNEQFF.

V gene TRBV5-1 combines with J gene TRBJ2-7; checking the TCRdb D call of TRBD1 is not possible without DNA. Looked up from germline, CDR1 is SGHRS and CDR2 is YFSETQ. The CDR3 extends over 13 amino acids. The chain's CDR3 is CASSFEAGGEQYF.

The chain carries TRBV27 and TRBJ2-1; TCRdb names TRBD2, which stays unverified in the absence of DNA. The CDR3 covers 15 residues. From germline, CDR1 is MNHEY and CDR2 SMNVEV (reference sequence). The CDR3 spells CASSQTSGTYNEQFF.

This chain links TRBV20-1 with TRBJ2-1; the D gene TCRdb calls, TRBD2, cannot be checked with no DNA. CDR3 size: 18 residues. Germline-derived CDR1 and CDR2 are DFQATT and SNEGSKA (reference sequence). The CDR3 loop is CSASQLAGAPRWGNEQFF.